Sequencing of this T cell receptor (beta chain) was carried out in a study of T cells in Graves' hyperthyroidism and ophthalmopathy. RNA transcripts gave rise to amplified TCR beta CDR3 regions. The primer set for the first-round RT-PCR of the TCR CDR3 was HTBI. TCRdb ran MiXCR on the multiplex PCR reads and lists one entry per CDR3 protein. The repertoire holds roughly 840,000 distinct CDR3 sequences, 35% to 45% seen once, with around 10% in the top ten. Per germline, CDR1 SQVTM and CDR2 ANQGSEA. Trimming removed 5 bases at V and 2 bases at J, with 10 bases between. This CDR3 comprises 12 residues. The chain links TRBV29-1 to TRBJ2-7, with D possibly TRBD1 on 6 matching bases. Specimen: blood. The receptor was isolated from a man aged 18-30 years with Graves' hyperthyroidism. CDR3 sequence reads: CSVTGQTYEQYF. In DNA form, the CDR3 reads TGCAGCGTTACTGGACAGACCTACGAGCAGTACTTC.